The sequence of this T cell receptor (beta chain) was determined in a study of shared clonotypes between healthy human individuals (dated by TCRdb to 2020 to 2022). For the wider study: Two women and a few men aged 18 to 49 years were included in the cohort. Between about 0.85 and 9.5 billion PBMCs per donor were obtained by leukapheresis. The study deeply sequenced blood TCR repertoires of several healthy adults to estimate repertoire size and the extent of clonotype sharing between individuals. Per donor, three plates each were used for CD4 naive and CD4 memory, two for CD8 naive, and one for CD8 memory. To increase sequencing depth and limit assay-specific biases, TCR repertoire library preparation and sequencing were carried out by different laboratories using diverse techniques.

The V end loses 7 bases and the J end loses 4 bases, and a stretch of 11 bases separates them. The CDR3 goes from the cysteine to the phenylalanine over 13 residues. CDR3 DNA only is kept here, 39 bases in frame from base 1. Based on the germline V gene, the CDR1 and CDR2 sequences are ENHRY and SYGVKD. Healthy HIV-negative adults with no recently reported acute infections or vaccinations were included as donors. Every donor was a Caucasian adult living in Nashville, Tennessee, USA. CD4+ T cells were enriched through magnetic negative selection, after which naive cells were positively selected on CD45RA and the remaining negative fraction served as the memory subset. Blood was obtained by leukapheresis, after which PBMCs were separated by Ficoll-Histopaque density gradient centrifugation and cryopreserved in liquid nitrogen vapor phase. Analytical flow cytometry was used to check the purity and quantity of each magnetically sorted T cell population. From each sorted fraction, genomic DNA was isolated and quantified by UV absorbance on a Nanodrop 2000c.

Details on this clone: It has no known antigen specificity. No per-base quality is available; no much larger clone lies one base away.

TCR CDR3 regions were amplified from genomic DNA by multiplex PCR using the deep immunoSEQ assay. Extracted genomic DNA from each cell subset was spread evenly across all wells of several immunoSEQ 96-well plates, with each plate serving as a replicate. For sorted subsets, around 200 ng genomic DNA, equal to tens of thousands of T cell genomes, was loaded into each replicate PCR. Purified libraries were quantified with a Qubit 3.0 fluorometer, sized on a Bioanalyzer 2100, and re-quantified with the KAPA Library Quantification kit. Every immunoSEQ 96-well plate was sequenced on a dedicated single-read 150-cycle Illumina NextSeq 550 flow cell. Per the authors' processing: Because the immunoSEQ output included only junctional sequences and no quality scores, the filtering could not be the same as the filtering used for full-length reads. Sequences were annotated with PyIR, a Python wrapper for IgBLAST v1.9, using IMGT germline references to assign V/J genes and CDR3. Any read was removed if the V/J assignment was weak (E-value above 1e-6), the CDR3 was missing, or the read contained stop codons, out-of-frame junctions, or ambiguous translated residues. V3J clonotypes were defined as sequences sharing the same inferred V gene, J gene, and CDR3 amino acid sequence. Percentage overlap between repertoires was computed as shared unique clonotypes divided by the size of the smaller repertoire. Three approaches were used to assess repertoire richness: RTK rarefaction, the Chao1 estimator, and Recon v2.1 estimates of unobserved clonotypes. Generation probabilities for all TCRbeta clonotypes obtained by the gDNA method from several donors were computed using OLGA. The clones in this table, taken by TCRdb from immuneACCESS, are in-frame only. Not every clone is retained; where verified, under half of the shortfall comes from an unresolved V gene, and the cause of the rest is unknown. The D gene and trimming were derived from the DNA, and the V and J assignments and clone size from that table. The sample table holds roughly 1.4 million clones, of which approximately 98.5% were seen once. Approximately 0.4% of the sample belongs to the ten largest clones.

What the authors observed across the whole study: Naive subsets generally had larger estimated clonotype richness than memory subsets. Across a handful of donors, roughly 5% of naive CD4, 3% to 4% of naive CD8, 2% to 2.5% of memory CD4, and over 0.35% of memory CD8 clonotypes were shared. Compared with non-shared clonotypes, clonotypes shared by all four sorted-subset donors had higher generation probabilities. Rarefaction of sorted-subset datasets indicated incomplete sequencing despite the large sequencing depth. The small number of donors limited the genetic and exposure-history diversity represented. Based on pairwise subsampling, the degree of clonotype sharing among donors was expected to be affected by sequencing depth. Sampling was limited to blood, and TCR repertoires in tissue likely differ from TCR repertoires in blood.

This chain joins TRBV10-3 to TRBJ2-1; a weak D assignment points to TRBD2 (6 bases agree). The sequence was collected from a man aged 25-45 years in good health. Sequencing input: naive CD4+ T cells sorted from blood. This sample's cell subset or site label indicates: CD45RA+ positively selected. The CDR3 here reads CAINRGTYNEQFF. The sequenced DNA: TGTGCCATCAACCGCGGGACTTACAATGAGCAGTTCTTC.